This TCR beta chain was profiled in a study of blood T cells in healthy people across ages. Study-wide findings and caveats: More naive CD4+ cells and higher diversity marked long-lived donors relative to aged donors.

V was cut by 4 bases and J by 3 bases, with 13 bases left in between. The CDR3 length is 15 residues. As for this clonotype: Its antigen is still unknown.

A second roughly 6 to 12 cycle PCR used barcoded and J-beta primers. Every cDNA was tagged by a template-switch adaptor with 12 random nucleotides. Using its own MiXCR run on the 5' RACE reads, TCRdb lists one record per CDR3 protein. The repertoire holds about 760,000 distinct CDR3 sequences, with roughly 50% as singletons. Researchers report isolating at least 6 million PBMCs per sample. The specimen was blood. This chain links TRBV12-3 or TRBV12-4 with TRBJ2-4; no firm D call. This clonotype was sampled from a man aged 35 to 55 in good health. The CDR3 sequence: CASSWSVWGKNIQYF. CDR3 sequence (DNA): TGTGCCAGCAGTTGGTCAGTTTGGGGCAAAAACATTCAGTACTTC.